This T cell receptor (beta chain) came from a study of blood T cell repertoires in COVID-19. As for the study in general: PBMCs, B-cell-depleted T cells, or T cells were the source of the cDNA or gDNA that made up the material.

Germline loops: CDR1 MDHEN, CDR2 SYDVKM. The CDR3 covers 15 residues. V gave up 8 bases and J gave up 5 bases; unmatched junction bases: 7. The table lists this clone with a count of one. The study drew participants aged roughly 18 to 89 years from some 25 US areas. Some clones are missing from TCRdb's copy, which holds only in-frame ones; the method was immunoSEQ multiplex PCR. The sample consists of approximately 480,000 clones, approximately 86% of them appearing once. The chain has TRBV28 and TRBJ2-2; TRBD1 agrees at 11 bases. The clonotype comes from a woman between 18 and 29 years old who had recovered from COVID-19. The sequencing input was PBMCs or T cells enriched from blood (not recorded which). The CDR3 spells CASGGQGAETGELFF. The CDR3 nucleotides read TGTGCCAGCGGTGGACAGGGGGCTGAAACCGGGGAGCTGTTTTTT. Looking up the rest from reference TRBV28 and TRBJ2-2 gives the full variable domain: DVKVTQSSRYLVKRTGEKVFLECVQDMDHENMFWYRQDPGLGLRLIYFSYDVKMKEKGDIPEGYSVSREKKERFSLILESASTNQTSMYLCASGGQGAETGELFFGEGSRLTVL.